This T cell receptor beta chain was recovered during a study of prognosis after radiotherapy for stage I lung cancer. In germline, CDR1 is MDHEN, CDR2 SYDVKM. The V gene end was trimmed by 1 base and the J gene end by 10 bases; junction bases not matched to a gene: 7. The CDR3 covers 15 residues. Two-round multiplex PCR amplified TCR beta CDR3 from genomic DNA. During first-round PCR, primers specific to each TRBV and TRBJ gene were used. TCRdb called the multiplex PCR reads again in MiXCR, with one record for every CDR3 protein. The data hold some 27,000 distinct CDR3 sequences, with less than 40% observed a single time. Peripheral venous blood was drawn in six-milliliter volumes, with a draw taken at each of two separate time points.

The origin of this receptor is a donor of 50 years or more with non-small cell lung cancer. Here the sequenced sample was PBMCs, taken before or after stereotactic body radiation therapy (not recorded which). The V gene is TRBV28, the J gene TRBJ1-6; 7 bases map to TRBD1. The CDR3 bases are TGTGCCAGCAGTTTATCTCAGGGGGTAAGCTCACCCCTCCACTTT. Protein product: CASSLSQGVSSPLHF.